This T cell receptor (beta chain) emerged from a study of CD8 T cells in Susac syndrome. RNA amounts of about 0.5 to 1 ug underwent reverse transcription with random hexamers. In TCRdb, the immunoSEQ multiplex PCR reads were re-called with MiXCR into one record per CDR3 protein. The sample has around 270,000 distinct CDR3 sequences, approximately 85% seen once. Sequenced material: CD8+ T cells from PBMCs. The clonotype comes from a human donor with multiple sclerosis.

The CDR3 DNA follows: TGTGCCAGCAGCTCGGACGCAGGGAACACCGGGGAGCTGTTTTTT. It encodes CASSSDAGNTGELFF. This chain links TRBV7-4 with TRBJ2-2; D ambiguous. Germline V lookup: CDR1 SGHVT, CDR2 SQSDAQ. Deletions cut 4 bases from V and 1 base from J, with 10 bases between. The CDR3 loop spans 15 amino acids.